A single sample gave rise to the 8 T cell receptor beta chains below, sequenced in a study of regulatory T cells in long-lasting Graves disease. The TCR beta library used iRepertoire HTBI primers with Arm-PCR amplification of CDR3. TCRdb analysed the multiplex PCR reads with MiXCR anew, one entry per CDR3 protein. The data show around 450,000 distinct CDR3 sequences, approximately 21% seen once. The time point: persistent/refractory GD, antithyroid drugs over 5 years with positive TRAb. Extracted RNA from PBMCs served as the source of the TCR library. Sequenced here: peripheral blood mononuclear cells (PBMCs), sampled when the disease was refractory, from a patient treated with antithyroid drugs. Source of these receptors: a female donor with Graves disease.

The J gene is TRBJ1-5, the V gene TRBV7-9, with D unclear. In germline, CDR1 is SEHNR, CDR2 FQNEAQ (reference sequence). The CDR3 consists of 18 residues. V shed 0 bases and J shed 7 bases, with 22 bases lying between them. CDR3 region: CASSLAAIELSGIQPQHF. The CDR3 nucleotides are TGTGCCAGCAGCTTAGCCGCTATCGAATTATCTGGAATCCAGCCCCAGCATTTT. The whole variable domain, filled in from reference TRBV7-9 and TRBJ1-5, reads DTGVSQNPRHKITKRGQNVTFRCDPISEHNRLYWYRQTLGQGPEFLTYFQNEAQLEKSRLLSDRFSAERPKGSFSTLEIQRTEQGDSAMYLCASSLAAIELSGIQPQHFGDGTRLSIL.

This clonotype came up many times. This chain connects TRBV6-1 to TRBJ1-1; tentative D call: TRBD1 (5 bases). V was shortened by 6 bases and J by 7 bases, with 15 bases between the two germline ends. Looked up from germline, CDR1 is MNHNS and CDR2 is SASEGT. There are 13 residues in the CDR3. CDR3 DNA: TGTGCCAGCAGCCTAGTTGGGGGGGATGAAGCTTTCTTT. Its protein product is CASSLVGGDEAFF.

This clonotype was counted ten times or more. The chain combines TRBV28 with TRBJ2-7, with 7 bases aligning to TRBD1. CDR1 is MDHEN, CDR2 SYDVKM, per germline. The trim removed 6 bases at V and 3 bases at J, leaving 14 bases unmatched. The CDR3 has 16 amino acids. In DNA, the CDR3 is TGTGCCAGCAGAGCCCCCCCCGGGACAGAGAACTACGAGCAGTACTTC. Its translation is CASRAPPGTENYEQYF.

The table lists this clonotype with a few counts. This rearrangement joins TRBV7-9 to TRBJ1-2; D call uncertain. Trimming took off 8 bases at V and 7 bases at J, with 2 bases between the two ends. There are 8 residues in the CDR3. Germline lookup yields CDR1 SEHNR and CDR2 FQNEAQ (reference sequence). CDR3 protein: CASPGYTF. CDR3 nucleotide sequence: TGTGCCAGCCCTGGCTACACCTTC.

The table lists this clonotype with a few counts. It may be a read error: a sequence one base away is much more abundant. The rearrangement uses TRBV2 and TRBJ2-6; D call uncertain. The CDR3 is 13 amino acids. CDR1 is SNHLY, CDR2 FYNNEI, per germline. Trimming cost V 8 bases and J 0 bases, with 5 bases left between them. The CDR3 sequence: CASFLSGANVLTF. CDR3 in DNA: TGTGCCAGCTTCCTCTCTGGGGCCAACGTCCTGACTTTC.

The V gene is TRBV12-3 or TRBV12-4, the J gene TRBJ1-2, with D unresolved. The CDR3 is 15 residues long. Trimming stripped 4 bases from V and 3 bases from J, with 15 bases between. The CDR3 spells CASSSRGPFHYGYTF. The CDR3 DNA is TGTGCCAGCAGTTCCCGAGGACCGTTTCACTATGGCTACACCTTC.

The chain is built from TRBV6-1 and TRBJ1-2, with D perhaps matching TRBD1 (5 bases). The CDR3 is made up of 15 amino acids. Germline CDR1 reads MNHNS; CDR2 reads SASEGT. Trimming took off 5 bases at V and 0 bases at J, with 13 bases between the two ends. The CDR3 sequence: CASSRRGGTNYGYTF. The CDR3 nucleotides read TGTGCCAGCAGTCGCCGGGGGGGTACTAACTATGGCTACACCTTC.

This clonotype appeared a few times. The V call is TRBV12-3 or TRBV12-4, the J call TRBJ2-3; 8 bases fit TRBD1. The CDR3 is 16 amino acids. The J segment lost 0 bases and the V segment lost 5 bases, leaving 7 bases of the junction unmatched. The CDR3 bases are TGTGCCAGCAGTGGTCCCGGGACAGGCAGCACAGATACGCAGTATTTT. It translates to CASSGPGTGSTDTQYF.